What follows are 28 T cell receptor beta chains derived from one specimen sequenced in a study of response to subunit inactivated influenza vaccine. Each CDR3 protein gets one entry after TCRdb re-called the RT-PCR reads with MiXCR. The sample has more than 400,000 distinct CDR3 sequences, approximately 10% seen once. Sample: PBMCs from blood, taken roughly 48 days after vaccination. These receptors originate from a man aged 50 to 60 who received an inactivated influenza vaccine.

There are many counts of this clonotype. The chain has TRBV5-4 and TRBJ2-7; 10 nucleotides line up with TRBD1. The CDR3 is made up of 14 amino acids. Per the germline V gene, CDR1 is SGHNT and CDR2 is YYREEE (reference sequence). After removal of 5 bases from V and 6 bases from J, the junction contained 8 bases not matched to a gene. The CDR3 DNA reads as TGTGCCAGCAGTGACAGGGGGCAGCCATTCGAGCAGTACTTC. Its translation: CASSDRGQPFEQYF.

This clonotype was counted between two and nine times. The chain joins TRBV20-1 to TRBJ2-4; no clear D gene. The CDR3 consists of 13 residues. V dropped 7 bases and J dropped 6 bases, with 16 bases sitting between them. Germline lookup yields CDR1 DFQATT and CDR2 SNEGSKA (reference sequence). The CDR3 DNA reads TGCAGTGGTCAGGCTCAGATGGGAAACATTCAGTACTTC. Its translation: CSGQAQMGNIQYF.

This clonotype was observed a handful of times. DNA for the CDR3: TGTGCCAGCAGCTTAGTACAGGGGGCTGTCGATACGCAGTATTTT. Translating it yields CASSLVQGAVDTQYF. The gene calls are TRBV11-2 and TRBJ2-3, with 9 bases matching TRBD1. With 1 base clipped from V and 6 bases from J, the junction kept 5 bases outside the gene matches. CDR1 is SGHAT, CDR2 FQNNGV, per germline. The CDR3 loop spans 15 amino acids.

A few counts support this clonotype. This CDR3 reads CAKRQANIQYF. In nucleotides, the CDR3 is TGTGCCAAAAGACAAGCAAACATTCAGTACTTC. The J gene is TRBJ2-4, the V gene TRBV6-5; D remains ambiguous. The V gene's germline CDR1 is MNHEY and CDR2 SVGAGI. The CDR3 runs 11 residues. Trimming pared 10 bases from V and 6 bases from J, leaving 10 bases between.

This clonotype was recorded many times. The chain employs TRBV20-1 and TRBJ1-6; D is undetermined. Germline V gives CDR1 DFQATT, CDR2 SNEGSKA (reference sequence). The CDR3 spans 15 residues. Trimming cost V 1 base and J 5 bases, with 12 bases left between them. CDR3 coding DNA: TGCAGTGCTAGAGTTTGGGCCGGTAATAATTCACCCCTCCACTTT. Encoded protein: CSARVWAGNNSPLHF.

The chain combines TRBV12-3 or TRBV12-4 with TRBJ1-5, with no clear D. This CDR3 contains 14 residues. V was cut by 3 bases and J by 6 bases, with 12 bases left in between. The CDR3 region has the DNA TGTGCCAGCAGTTTTTTGGTGAGAGGTCAGCCCCAGCATTTT. It yields the protein CASSFLVRGQPQHF.

This chain joins TRBV20-1 and TRBJ2-2; a possible D gene is TRBD2 (6 bases). The V gene lost 0 bases and the J gene lost 5 bases, with 10 bases spanning the gap. Germline V lookup: CDR1 DFQATT, CDR2 SNEGSKA (reference sequence). There are 14 residues in the CDR3. The CDR3 is CSARDPLATGELFF. The CDR3 bases are TGCAGTGCTAGAGACCCACTAGCAACCGGGGAGCTGTTTTTT.

J is TRBJ2-5 and V is TRBV25-1, with 7 nucleotides matching TRBD2. Germline assignment: CDR1 MGHDK and CDR2 SYGVNS. The V segment lost 6 bases and the J segment 4 bases; nucleotides outside the gene matches: 11. The CDR3 spans 15 residues. The CDR3 region is CASRGGMGSRETQYF. The CDR3 nucleotides are TGTGCCAGCAGGGGGGGGATGGGGTCCCGAGAGACCCAGTACTTC.

V usage is TRBV20-1 and J usage is TRBJ2-3; TRBD2 agrees at 9 bases. CDR1 and CDR2 (germline): DFQATT, SNEGSKA (reference sequence). This CDR3 is built from 17 residues. V lost 1 base, J lost 4 bases, and 12 bases stayed unmatched. The CDR3 region has the DNA TGCAGTGCTAGAGGGAGGTTCGGCGGGGGGGCCTCAGATACGCAGTATTTT. Residues: CSARGRFGGGASDTQYF.

This clonotype has just a few counts. The chain joins TRBV15 to TRBJ1-5, with D unresolved. The CDR3 is 16 residues long. From germline, CDR1 is LNHNV and CDR2 YYDKDF (reference sequence). The germline V and J ends were trimmed by 1 base and 6 bases, with 16 bases remaining between them. CDR3 sequence reads: CATSRGLGIETQPQHF. DNA for the CDR3: TGTGCCACCAGCAGAGGGCTGGGGATAGAAACTCAGCCCCAGCATTTT.

The table lists this clonotype with a few counts. J is TRBJ2-1 and V is TRBV7-2; 9 nucleotides match TRBD1. The CDR3 length is 16 residues. V lost 5 bases and J lost 4; bases outside the gene matches: 9. Germline CDR1 reads SGHTA; CDR2 reads FQGNSA. The CDR3 sequence is CASSPRTGATYNEQFF. For the CDR3, the DNA is TGTGCCAGCAGCCCGCGGACAGGGGCGACGTACAATGAGCAGTTCTTC.

This clonotype was recorded at least ten times. The chain uses TRBV4-2 and TRBJ2-2; 9 nucleotides agree with TRBD2. Germline CDR1 reads LGHNA; CDR2 reads YNFKEQ. The trim removed 1 base at V and 6 bases at J, leaving 6 bases unmatched. CDR3 size: 16 residues. The CDR3 loop is CASSQGGTSSPGELFF. The CDR3 coding sequence is TGTGCCAGCAGCCAAGGTGGGACTAGCAGTCCCGGGGAGCTGTTTTTT.

This clonotype was detected only a few times. The rearrangement uses TRBV5-1 and TRBJ2-7; D is possibly TRBD2 (6 bases). The CDR3 runs to 14 residues. V gave up 4 bases and J gave up 6 bases, with 17 bases separating them. CDR1 and CDR2 (germline): SGHRS, YFSETQ. CDR3 nucleotides: TGCGCCAGCAGCCCAAGGGACTCCATCTCCGAGCAGTACTTC. Translation: CASSPRDSISEQYF.

Only a few counts were recorded for this clonotype. This rearrangement joins TRBV5-1 to TRBJ2-2; perhaps D is TRBD1 or TRBD2 (5 bases each). Germline V CDR1 and CDR2: SGHRS, YFSETQ. The CDR3 totals 15 residues. V was cut by 4 bases and J by 6 bases, with 16 bases left in between. CDR3 loop: CASSETRGTPGELFF. The CDR3 DNA sequence: TGCGCCAGCAGCGAAACGAGGGGAACCCCCGGGGAGCTGTTTTTT.

In DNA, the CDR3 is TGTGCCAGCAGCTCCCTGAGGAAGCAGGGATGGTCTGGAAACACCATATATTTT. As protein: CASSSLRKQGWSGNTIYF. V usage is TRBV11-2 and J usage is TRBJ1-3; possible D gene TRBD1, 5 bases. The CDR3 is 18 residues long. Germline loops: CDR1 SGHAT, CDR2 FQNNGV. V was trimmed by 4 bases and J by 1 base, leaving 20 bases between them.

This chain connects TRBV7-9 to TRBJ1-2, with a tentative D call TRBD1 (5 bases). The CDR3 runs to 14 residues. Trimming took off 1 base at V and 8 bases at J, with 14 bases between the two ends. Per germline, CDR1 SEHNR and CDR2 FQNEAQ (reference sequence). The CDR3: CASSLEEGSGGYTF. The CDR3 DNA follows: TGTGCCAGCAGCTTAGAAGAGGGGTCGGGGGGCTACACCTTC.

This clonotype came up many times. V and J are TRBV7-8 and TRBJ2-2, with 7 positions matching TRBD1. J lost 1 base, V lost 4 bases, and 3 bases had no gene match. The germline CDR1 and CDR2 sequences are SGHVS and FQNEAQ. The CDR3 runs to 15 residues. CDR3: CASSSYRGNTGELFF. CDR3 nucleotides: TGTGCCAGCAGCTCGTACAGGGGGAACACCGGGGAGCTGTTTTTT.

This chain connects TRBV5-1 to TRBJ2-5; 9 bases align to TRBD2. Germline trimming cut 0 bases from V and 4 bases from J; bases unmatched to any gene: 7. CDR3 length: 16 amino acids. CDR1 SGHRS and CDR2 YFSETQ come from the germline V gene. The CDR3 sequence is CASSLAVSGGAETQYF. CDR3 DNA sequence: TGCGCCAGCAGCTTGGCCGTTAGCGGGGGAGCAGAGACCCAGTACTTC. Combining the CDR3 with reference TRBV5-1 and TRBJ2-5 gives the whole variable domain KAGVTQTPRYLIKTRGQQVTLSCSPISGHRSVSWYQQTPGQGLQFLFEYFSETQRNKGNFPGRFSGRQFSNSRSEMNVSTLELGDSALYLCASSLAVSGGAETQYFGPGTRLLVL.

The V gene is TRBV6-5, the J gene TRBJ1-4; D uncertain. With 0 bases removed from V and 4 bases from J, the gap between germline ends came to 6 bases. The V gene's germline CDR1 is MNHEY and CDR2 SVGAGI. The CDR3 runs 14 residues. The CDR3 DNA reads TGTGCCAGCAGTTACTCGATGATTAATGAAAAACTGTTTTTT. This sequence encodes CASSYSMINEKLFF.

This clonotype was recorded a few times. The CDR3 nucleotides read TGTGCCACCAGTGATTTTAAGGCGGGACAAGAGACCCAGTACTTC. This encodes CATSDFKAGQETQYF. The chain has TRBV24-1 and TRBJ2-5; possible D gene TRBD2, 6 bases. Germline-derived CDR1 and CDR2 are KGHDR and SFDVKD. This CDR3 comprises 15 residues. Trimming cost V 1 base and J 2 bases, with 10 bases left between them.

This clonotype came up a few times. The chain couples TRBV6-5 to TRBJ2-1; no definite D call. This CDR3 has 14 amino acids. Germline CDR1 MNHEY, CDR2 SVGAGI. Trimming removed 0 bases from V and 1 base from J, with 4 bases in between. CDR3 nucleotide sequence: TGTGCCAGCAGTTACTCTCCGTCCTACAATGAGCAGTTCTTC. Translating gives CASSYSPSYNEQFF.

As for this clonotype: One end of the junction fails to match germline, which may point to a read error. The chain's CDR3 is CASGLLRMNTEAFF. CDR3 coding DNA: TGTGCCAGCGGCTTACTACGCATGAACACTGAAGCTTTCTTT. This chain connects TRBV7-2 to TRBJ1-1, with D uncertain. The CDR3 is made up of 14 amino acids. Germline assignment: CDR1 SGHTA and CDR2 FQGNSA.

In its sample, this clonotype was seen a few times. The CDR3 reads CASSLGGRGRQDTQYF. In nucleotides, the CDR3 is TGTGCCAGCAGTTTAGGAGGGCGCGGGAGACAAGATACGCAGTATTTT. The genes are TRBV12-3 or TRBV12-4 and TRBJ2-3, with 7 positions matching TRBD2. The V segment lost 1 base and the J segment 5 bases; nucleotides outside the gene matches: 9. The CDR3 has 16 residues.

V gene TRBV24-1 combines with J gene TRBJ2-3; D ambiguous. The V end was cut by 2 bases, the J end by 2 bases, with 4 bases between. CDR1 KGHDR and CDR2 SFDVKD come from the germline V gene. The CDR3 sequence is 13 residues long. The CDR3: CATSDWDTDTQYF. The CDR3 bases are TGTGCCACCAGTGATTGGGACACAGATACGCAGTATTTT.

The gene calls are TRBV20-1 and TRBJ2-5, with 9 bases matching TRBD2. V was clipped by 0 bases and J by 1 base; unmatched bases: 3. This CDR3 is built from 15 residues. Germline assignment: CDR1 DFQATT and CDR2 SNEGSKA (reference sequence). CDR3 amino acids: CSARDASGVQETQYF. The CDR3 DNA reads as TGCAGTGCTAGAGATGCTAGCGGGGTCCAAGAGACCCAGTACTTC.

This clonotype has at least ten counts. J is TRBJ1-1 and V is TRBV30; unclear D gene. V lost 1 base to trimming and J lost 0 bases, with 12 bases between them. Germline V gene sequence: CDR1 GTSNPN, CDR2 SVGIG (reference sequence). The CDR3 loop spans 15 amino acids. The chain's CDR3 is CAWSGFGSMNTEAFF. CDR3 bases: TGTGCCTGGAGTGGGTTTGGTTCAATGAACACTGAAGCTTTCTTT.

As DNA, the CDR3 is TGTGCCAGCAGCTTAGCCAGGAACTCCTACAATGAGCAGTTCTTC. Translating it yields CASSLARNSYNEQFF. This sequence joins TRBV7-8 and TRBJ2-1, with unresolved D. The V end was cut by 0 bases, the J end by 0 bases, with 6 bases between. Germline V gives CDR1 SGHVS, CDR2 FQNEAQ. The CDR3 consists of 15 residues.

This clonotype turned up a few times. The V and J genes are TRBV6-2 or TRBV6-3 and TRBJ2-2; D is unclear. The CDR3 runs 15 residues. Trimming pared 4 bases from V and 1 base from J, leaving 10 bases between. CDR1 MNHEY and CDR2 SVGEGT come from the germline V gene. Written as DNA, the CDR3 is TGTGCCAGCAGTTTTCGGGCAATGAACACCGGGGAGCTGTTTTTT. Its translation is CASSFRAMNTGELFF.